Following are 24 T cell receptor beta chains from one sample sequenced in a study of identical twins. TCRdb re-called the 5' RACE reads with MiXCR, one entry per CDR3 protein. The sample lists 1.5 million or so distinct CDR3 sequences; 32% were seen once. Sequenced material: cord blood. The receptors were gathered from a newborn girl in good health.

This sequence joins TRBV5-1 and TRBJ2-5; 7 bases are a match to TRBD2. Germline CDR1 is SGHRS and CDR2 is YFSETQ. This CDR3 has 15 amino acids. The J segment lost 11 bases and the V segment lost 0 bases, leaving 13 bases of the junction unmatched. CDR3 loop: CASSLVASGRNEQYF. DNA for the CDR3: TGCGCCAGCAGCTTGGTAGCTAGCGGTAGGAATGAGCAGTACTTC.

This sequence joins TRBV27 and TRBJ2-3; TRBD2 matches 12 bases. CDR1 and CDR2 (germline): MNHEY, SMNVEV (reference sequence). V lost 2 bases, J lost 7 bases, and 10 bases stayed unmatched. The length of the CDR3 is 17 residues. In nucleotides, the CDR3 is TGTGCCAGCAGTTTACTGCAACTAGCGGGAGGCCCTAATACGCAGTATTTT. It specifies CASSLLQLAGGPNTQYF.

This clonotype occurred a few times. The chain recombines TRBV6-2 or TRBV6-3 with TRBJ2-3; 14 bases are a match to TRBD2. The ends lost 4 bases at V and 7 bases at J; junction bases unmatched: 7. This CDR3 is 16 amino acids long. Germline V gene data show CDR1 as MNHEY and CDR2 as SVGEGT. CDR3 loop: CASSLLGLAGGNTQYF. CDR3 in DNA: TGTGCCAGCAGTTTACTAGGACTAGCGGGGGGAAATACGCAGTATTTT.

The V gene is TRBV2, the J gene TRBJ2-3, with D tentatively TRBD1 (5 bases). Per the germline V gene, CDR1 is SNHLY and CDR2 is FYNNEI. V was clipped by 6 bases and J by 8 bases, with 27 bases between them. CDR3 length equals 17 residues. The CDR3 is CASRASQRTKLKGTQYF. The CDR3 nucleotides read TGTGCCAGCAGGGCATCACAGAGGACAAAGTTAAAGGGTACGCAGTATTTT. The whole variable domain, remainder taken from reference TRBV2 and TRBJ2-3, is EPEVTQTPSHQVTQMGQEVILRCVPISNHLYFYWYRQILGQKVEFLVSFYNNEISEKSEIFDDQFSVERPDGSNFTLKIRSTKLEDSAMYFCASRASQRTKLKGTQYFGPGTRLTVL.

This chain joins TRBV10-3 and TRBJ2-4; 11 bases line up with TRBD1. The end of the DNA aligns better with TRBJ2-7, so the J call may be wrong. The V gene's germline CDR1 is ENHRY and CDR2 SYGVKD. This CDR3 contains 13 residues. The CDR3 DNA reads as TGTGCCGCAGTGGGACAGGGGGGCTACGAGCAGTACTTC. Its protein product is CAAVGQGGYEQYF.

The DNA for the CDR3 is TGTGCCACCTCTACAAGGACCGGGACAGACTACGAGCAGTACTTC. Translated, it gives CATSTRTGTDYEQYF. The chain is built from TRBV2 and TRBJ2-7, with 7 positions matching TRBD1. CDR1 is SNHLY, CDR2 FYNNEI, per germline. This CDR3 is built from 15 residues. The junction had 15 bases not matched to a gene; V was cut back by 10 bases and J by 3 bases.

In DNA, the CDR3 is TGTGCCAGCAGTTTACCTTTGACAGGGATGAACACTGAAGCTTTCTTT. Translated: CASSLPLTGMNTEAFF. The V and J genes are TRBV12-3 or TRBV12-4 and TRBJ1-1; the match to TRBD1 covers 7 bases. The junction had 6 bases not matched to a gene; V was cut back by 2 bases and J by 0 bases. This CDR3 has 16 residues.

The V gene is TRBV29-1, the J gene TRBJ1-1; D gene uncertain. Trimming cost V 4 bases and J 4 bases, with 7 bases left between them. The CDR3 sequence is 11 residues long. CDR1 is SQVTM and CDR2 is ANQGSEA in the germline V gene. CDR3 sequence (DNA): TGCAGCGTTGTTTGGAGCACTGAAGCTTTCTTT. Translation gives CSVVWSTEAFF.

The gene calls are TRBV12-3 or TRBV12-4 and TRBJ1-1; tentative D call: TRBD1 (5 bases). This CDR3 comprises 14 residues. V was pared by 3 bases and J by 8 bases, with 16 bases between. This CDR3 reads CASSFSRGGGEAFF. DNA for the CDR3: TGTGCCAGCAGTTTTTCCCGCGGGGGTGGGGAAGCTTTCTTT.

Here the CDR3 DNA reads TGTGCCAGCAGCTTAGGCGGGGGGCGACACAATGAGCAGTTCTTC. Protein product: CASSLGGGRHNEQFF. The chain combines TRBV7-9 with TRBJ2-1, with 8 bases aligning to TRBD2. CDR3 length: 15 residues. Per germline, CDR1 SEHNR and CDR2 FQNEAQ (reference sequence). With V trimmed by 1 base and J by 5 bases, 4 bases remained unmatched.

The rearrangement joins TRBV27 to TRBJ1-1, with TRBD1 identical over 10 bases. The trim removed 1 base at V and 5 bases at J, leaving 4 bases unmatched. Germline loops: CDR1 MNHEY, CDR2 SMNVEV (reference sequence). The CDR3 has 15 amino acids. The CDR3 sequence: CASSLWGTGVTEAFF. For the CDR3, the DNA is TGTGCCAGCAGTTTATGGGGGACAGGGGTGACTGAAGCTTTCTTT.

The rearrangement joins TRBV20-1 to TRBJ1-4; the D gene is possibly TRBD1 (5 bases). The CDR3 spans 14 residues. Trimming shortened V by 1 base and J by 8 bases, and 14 bases separated the two germline ends. CDR1 is DFQATT, CDR2 SNEGSKA, per germline (reference sequence). CDR3 nucleotides: TGCAGTGCTAGAGCTCAGGGATGGAAAGAAAAACTGTTTTTT. It yields the protein CSARAQGWKEKLFF.

The chain joins TRBV12-3 or TRBV12-4 to TRBJ2-7; 9 positions agree with TRBD2. This CDR3 is built from 14 residues. The V and J ends lost 6 bases and 2 bases, in that order; junction bases with no gene match: 5. This chain's CDR3 is CASRVAGETYEQYF. CDR3 in DNA: TGTGCCAGCAGGGTAGCGGGAGAGACCTACGAGCAGTACTTC.

The genes are TRBV12-3 or TRBV12-4 and TRBJ2-7; 7 positions match TRBD2. CDR3 length: 15 amino acids. With 0 bases clipped from V and 2 bases from J, the junction kept 4 bases outside the gene matches. CDR3 in amino acids: CASSLALLATYEQYF. The CDR3 DNA reads TGTGCCAGCAGTTTAGCCCTACTAGCGACCTACGAGCAGTACTTC.

Comment on this clonotype: The junction and the germline gene differ at one end; a read error may be behind it. V and J are TRBV19 and TRBJ2-1; 9 bases map to TRBD2. The CDR3 length is 16 residues. Germline V gene sequence: CDR1 LNHDA, CDR2 SQIVND (reference sequence). The CDR3 nucleotides are TGTGCCAGTAGTATAGACGGGACTAGCTCCTACGATGAGCAGTTCTTC. Protein: CASSIDGTSSYDEQFF.

This clonotype came up a few times. This chain links TRBV6-5 with TRBJ2-1, with no clear D. The CDR3 runs to 14 residues. Germline V gene lookup returns CDR1 MNHEY and CDR2 SVGAGI. V was shortened by 2 bases and J by 1 base, with 6 bases between the two germline ends. The chain's CDR3 is CASSYGFSYNEQFF. The CDR3 DNA reads as TGTGCCAGCAGTTACGGATTTTCCTACAATGAGCAGTTCTTC.

This clonotype turned up a few times. This sequence joins TRBV12-3 or TRBV12-4 and TRBJ2-7, with D unresolved. V lost 2 bases to trimming and J lost 6 bases, with 14 bases between them. The CDR3 spans 14 residues. This chain's CDR3 is CASSLWGSPSEQYF. CDR3 nucleotides: TGTGCCAGCAGTTTATGGGGTAGCCCCTCCGAGCAGTACTTC.

The chain recombines TRBV20-1 with TRBJ2-3; D gene uncertain. Looked up from germline, CDR1 is DFQATT and CDR2 is SNEGSKA (reference sequence). The V end lost 3 bases, the J end lost 4 bases, and 23 bases lay between the germline ends. The CDR3 is 17 residues long. Written as DNA, the CDR3 is TGCAGTGCTAGGGAACCCTCCCCTCGTCCCTCCCCAGATACGCAGTATTTT. Its protein product is CSAREPSPRPSPDTQYF.

Concerning this clonotype itself: A much larger clone differs from this one at a single base, so this may be a read error. V is TRBV28 and J is TRBJ2-7; D is possibly TRBD2 (6 bases). Germline lookup yields CDR1 MDHEN and CDR2 SYDVKM. The CDR3 is 15 amino acids. CDR3 nucleotides: TGTGCCCGCAGTTTTCCAGGAGGGAGCTCCTACGAGCAGTACTTC. Translating gives CARSFPGGSSYEQYF.

This clonotype has only a few counts. V and J are TRBV7-2 and TRBJ2-7; 9 positions agree with TRBD2. CDR1 is SGHTA, CDR2 FQGNSA, per germline. The V and J ends lost 5 bases and 4 bases, in that order; junction bases with no gene match: 12. This CDR3 has 16 residues. The CDR3 protein is CASSPGVAGAAYEQYF. The CDR3 region has the DNA TGTGCCAGCAGCCCAGGGGTAGCGGGAGCAGCTTACGAGCAGTACTTC.

The chain has TRBV4-3 and TRBJ2-7; possible D gene TRBD1, 5 bases. Trimming removed 0 bases from V and 3 bases from J, with 9 bases in between. This CDR3 spans 14 amino acids. The V gene's germline CDR1 is LGHNA and CDR2 YSLEER. CDR3 sequence reads: CASSQDDSRYEQYF. CDR3 bases: TGCGCCAGCAGCCAAGACGACAGCCGCTACGAGCAGTACTTC.

The chain links TRBV28 to TRBJ1-5; D not resolved. Trimming cost V 5 bases and J 2 bases, with 13 bases left between them. The CDR3 loop spans 15 amino acids. The V gene's germline CDR1 is MDHEN and CDR2 SYDVKM. CDR3 protein: CASSEGSQGNQPQHF. The CDR3 DNA follows: TGTGCCAGCAGTGAAGGGTCTCAGGGCAATCAGCCCCAGCATTTT. The full variable domain, rest sourced from reference TRBV28 and TRBJ1-5, is DVKVTQSSRYLVKRTGEKVFLECVQDMDHENMFWYRQDPGLGLRLIYFSYDVKMKEKGDIPEGYSVSREKKERFSLILESASTNQTSMYLCASSEGSQGNQPQHFGDGTRLSIL.

The gene calls are TRBV14 and TRBJ2-7, with D perhaps TRBD1 or TRBD2 (7 bases each). Trimming pared 7 bases from V and 2 bases from J, leaving 12 bases between. There are 13 residues in the CDR3. Germline values: CDR1 SGHDN, CDR2 FVKESK. CDR3 in DNA: TGTGCCAGCAACGCAGGGGGGGCCTACGAGCAGTACTTC. Its protein product is CASNAGGAYEQYF.

The chain recombines TRBV6-1 with TRBJ2-4; D unclear. Looked up from germline, CDR1 is MNHNS and CDR2 is SASEGT. The CDR3 covers 15 residues. V was shortened by 3 bases and J by 5 bases, with 14 bases between the two germline ends. The CDR3 DNA is TGTGCCAGCAGTGACGGTGTCGAAATCGAAAACATTCAGTACTTC. Translating it yields CASSDGVEIENIQYF.